This TCR beta chain stems from a study of metastatic and nonmetastatic thyroid tumors. Study details: Patients with malignant and benign thyroid disease provided blood and tumor or nodule tissue, whose repertoires were compared.

Turning to this clone: The antigen is not known.

Original processing notes: Using the CDR3 differences seen across clinicopathological groups, the authors built a distant-metastasis classifier for papillary thyroid cancer, which was meant to discriminate distant-metastatic patients. From the PCR reads, TCRdb re-called clones with MiXCR. TCRdb, not the original authors, processed these V and J calls. The sample shows just under 20,000 clones, around 38% of them seen only once. This CDR3 region has 14 residues. V shed 5 bases and J shed 3 bases, with 13 bases lying between them. Per germline, CDR1 MDHEN and CDR2 SYDVKM. Every patient was untreated before thyroid surgery. Whole-study findings and limits: A significant increase in TCR beta diversity was reportedly seen in malignant thyroid tumors relative to benign nodules, in blood and tumor.

This receptor was identified in a female donor with papillary thyroid cancer or a benign thyroid nodule (not recorded which). Some clones in this sample may be carry-over from other donors' samples. The sequencing input was tumor tissue. This chain uses TRBV28 with TRBJ1-2, with D perhaps matching TRBD1 (6 bases). For the CDR3, the DNA is TGTGCCAGCAGTCGAGTCAGGGGCGACTATGGCTACACCTTC. As protein: CASSRVRGDYGYTF.